This T cell receptor (beta chain) was sequenced during a study of T cell changes during pregnancy in multiple sclerosis. Here immunoSEQ multiplex PCR was the method, and the copy in TCRdb shows in-frame clones only, minus some. The top ten clones hold 0.7% to 0.95% of a sample with around 40,000 clones, approximately 90% of them seen once. Trimming cost V 4 bases and J 9 bases; bases outside gene matches: 9. Looked up from germline, CDR1 is LGHNA and CDR2 is YNFKEQ. This CDR3 has 15 amino acids. The sequence derives from a female donor in good health, enrolled as a control in a pregnancy study. V is TRBV4-2 and J is TRBJ2-2; TRBD1 agrees at 9 bases. Specimen: CD4+ T cells from peripheral blood mononuclear cells, collected after pregnancy. The CDR3 spells CASSPTDRGDRELFF. The CDR3 DNA is TGTGCCAGCAGCCCCACCGACAGGGGGGACCGGGAGCTGTTTTTT.